The rows below give T cell receptor beta chains drawn from one sample of a study of cytomegalovirus exposure and HLA in healthy donors. Profiling relied on immunoSEQ multiplex PCR, and the TCRdb table lists in-frame clones only, not all of them. The sample includes 150,000 to 200,000 clones, almost 80% seen only once; the top ten take roughly an eighth. Source material: PBMCs. The receptors stem from a man aged 45-65 years in good health and CMV-seropositive. CDR3s include the opening cysteine and the closing phenylalanine or tryptophan. A D gene is named only where the DNA matches it firmly. Some rows mark clone size as missing; the rest say once, few, many or name a class of expanded clone.

d_call clone_size j_call v_call cdr3_nt cdr3_aa
TRBD1 once TRBJ2-7 TRBV7-8 TGTGCCAGCAGCCCGCACTCCGGGACAGAAAGTTACGAGCAGTACTTC CASSPHSGTESYEQYF
TRBD1 NA TRBJ2-1 TRBV5-4 TGTGCCAGCAGCTCGCCGGGACAGGGGAACGAGCAGTTCTTC CASSSPGQGNEQFF
TRBD1 few TRBJ2-3 TRBV4-1 TGCGCCAGCAGCCGGCCCTGGGGACAGCGCACAGATACGCAGTATTTT CASSRPWGQRTDTQYF
NA few TRBJ1-1 TRBV6-5 TGTGCCAGCAGTAAGGGGATTACAAAGGGGACTGAAGCTTTCTTT CASSKGITKGTEAFF
TRBD1 NA TRBJ1-1 TRBV5-1 TGCGCCAGCAGCCGACGGACAGGTCAAATGGCTTTCTTT CASSRRTGQMAFF
TRBD1 NA TRBJ1-3 TRBV27 TGTGCCAGCAGTCTCAATAACAGGGGGCGAGACACCATATATTTT CASSLNNRGRDTIYF
TRBD2 NA TRBJ2-3 TRBV27 TGTGCCAGCAGTTTAAGAGTTCCGGGGGGGCGTTCCGATACGCAGTATTTT CASSLRVPGGRSDTQYF
TRBD1 NA TRBJ2-1 TRBV6-1 TGTGCCAGCAGTGGACGACAGGGCTCGGGGTTCTTC CASSGRQGSGFF
TRBD2 NA TRBJ2-3 TRBV10-1 TGCGCCAGCAGTGACGAGGGAGGGTGGCAGTATAGCAATCAGCCCCAGTATTTT CASSDEGGWQYSNQPQYF
TRBD1 NA TRBJ2-3 TRBV5-1 TGCGCCAGCAGCTGGACAGGGGCTGGGTCAGATACGCAGTATTTT CASSWTGAGSDTQYF
NA NA TRBJ2-2 TRBV7-9 TGTGCCAGCCCGGTCCCCCTGGAGGGGTTGGGCACCGGGGAGCTGTTTTTT CASPVPLEGLGTGELFF
NA NA TRBJ2-3 TRBV30 TGTGCCTGGAACGGGGGTGATACGCAGTATTTT CAWNGGDTQYF
TRBD1 NA TRBJ1-1 TRBV28 TGTGCCAGCAGACGAACCGACAGGGTAAGCCACCGTCCGGCTTTCTTT CASRRTDRVSHRPAFF
NA few TRBJ1-6 TRBV6-5 TGTGCCAGCAGTTACTCGACAGCGTATAATTCACCCCTCCACTTT CASSYSTAYNSPLHF
TRBD2 NA TRBJ2-1 TRBV2 TGTGCCACCTCCCTTAGCGGGGGATACGACAATGAGCAGTTCTTC CATSLSGGYDNEQFF
NA once TRBJ2-1 TRBV4-1 TGCGCCAGCAGCCAAGAACGGCTAGCAGGCCATGAGCAGTTCTTC CASSQERLAGHEQFF
TRBD1 NA TRBJ1-3 TRBV4-2 TGTGCCAGCAGCCAACCCAGGGGGAGCTCTGGAAACACCATATATTTT CASSQPRGSSGNTIYF
NA NA TRBJ2-5 TRBV5-1 TGCGCCAGCAGCTTTACGGGGGGCTACCAAGAGCCCCAGTACTTC CASSFTGGYQEPQYF
NA NA TRBJ2-3 TRBV2 TGTGCCAGCAGGACCCCCCCCGGGGCGGGGGCAACCACAGATACGCAGTATTTT CASRTPPGAGATTDTQYF
NA NA TRBJ2-1 TRBV6-1 TGTGCCAGCAGCGACCGGGACTGGGACTACAATGAGCAGTTCTTC CASSDRDWDYNEQFF
NA NA TRBJ2-3 TRBV7-2 TGTGCCAGCAGCTTATTCGGACAGACAAGGCCAGGTACGCAGTATTTT CASSLFGQTRPGTQYF
NA NA TRBJ1-5 TRBV4-2 TGTGCCAGCAGCCACTTCGGTGGAGATCAGCCCCAGCATTTT CASSHFGGDQPQHF
TRBD1 NA TRBJ2-7 TRBV18 TGTGCCAGCTCAACTCGGGGACAGCCCTACGAGCAGTACTTC CASSTRGQPYEQYF
TRBD1 NA TRBJ1-4 TRBV5-1 TGCGCCAGCCGCTCCGGGACAGGGAATGAAAAACTGTTTTTT CASRSGTGNEKLFF
TRBD1 once TRBJ2-5 TRBV7-8 TGTGCCAGCAGCTTGGGGACAGGGCTTCAAGAGACCCAGTACTTC CASSLGTGLQETQYF
NA NA TRBJ1-1 TRBV19 TGTGCCAGTAGTGCTCTCGGGACTGAAGCTTTCTTT CASSALGTEAFF
NA NA TRBJ2-1 TRBV5-8 TGTGCCAGCAGCCGGGAGTTTTTTGGGAATGAGCAGTTCTTC CASSREFFGNEQFF
NA NA TRBJ1-6 TRBV11-2 TGTGCCAGCAGCTTAGTGGTCGGAGATCGATCACCCCTCCACTTT CASSLVVGDRSPLHF
NA few TRBJ2-6 TRBV4-1 TGCGCCAGCAGCCAAGTCCCGGCTGGGGCCAACGTCCTGACTTTC CASSQVPAGANVLTF
TRBD1 few TRBJ2-5 TRBV5-4 TGTGCCAGCAGCTTGGGAGGACAGGGTACTCTAGAGACCCAGTACTTC CASSLGGQGTLETQYF
NA NA TRBJ1-1 TRBV6-1 TGTGCCAGCAGTGAAGCAGCCTTTGTCTTT CASSEAAFVF
TRBD2 NA TRBJ2-7 TRBV7-2 TGTGCCAGCAACGGAAATAGCGGGGGGGCCGGCGAGCAGTACTTC CASNGNSGGAGEQYF
NA NA TRBJ2-5 TRBV19 TGTGCCACCCAGTACCCGGGGGTTTATGGAGAGACCCAGTACTTC CATQYPGVYGETQYF
NA NA TRBJ1-1 TRBV29-1 TGCAGCGTTGGACAGGTACTGAACACTGAAGCTTTCTTT CSVGQVLNTEAFF
NA NA TRBJ2-5 TRBV5-1 TGCGCCAGCAGCTCCGGGTCGTCGGAGGAGACCCAGTACTTC CASSSGSSEETQYF
TRBD1 NA TRBJ2-1 TRBV5-1 TGCGCCAGCACCCGGACAGGGGAGAGGTACAATGAGCAGTTCTTC CASTRTGERYNEQFF
NA NA TRBJ1-1 TRBV19 TGTGCCAGTAGTATTAGGAGGATAACTGAAGCTTTCTTT CASSIRRITEAFF
TRBD1 NA TRBJ2-7 TRBV5-4 TGTGCCAGCAGCCCTCAGGGGGCTCAATACGAGCAGTACTTC CASSPQGAQYEQYF
TRBD1 NA TRBJ2-3 TRBV28 TGTGCCAGCAGAGAACAGGGGCGGGTTCTTGGAGATACGCAGTATTTT CASREQGRVLGDTQYF
TRBD1 NA TRBJ1-2 TRBV5-1 TGCGCCAGCAGCTTGGGGACAGGGGAGGGCTATGGCTACACCTTC CASSLGTGEGYGYTF
TRBD1 NA TRBJ2-4 TRBV29-1 TGCAGCGTTAAGGGACAGGCAGTCAAAAACATTCAGTACTTC CSVKGQAVKNIQYF
TRBD1 NA TRBJ1-1 TRBV7-6 TGTGCCAGCAGCTCCCAGGGGGCGTACACTGAAGCTTTCTTT CASSSQGAYTEAFF
NA few TRBJ2-1 TRBV4-1 TGCGCCAGCAGCCTAGGGACAGTTGGGGGGGAGCAGTTCTTC CASSLGTVGGEQFF
NA few TRBJ1-5 TRBV7-9 TGTGCCAGCAGCTTAGACGGTCAGGGAGGTCAGCCCCAGCATTTT CASSLDGQGGQPQHF
NA once TRBJ1-3 TRBV19 TGTGCCAGTATGACAGGTCTTGGAAACACCATATATTTT CASMTGLGNTIYF
NA NA TRBJ1-6 TRBV14 TGTGCCAGCAGCCAAGGAGGCACGCGCAATTCACCCCTCCACTTT CASSQGGTRNSPLHF
NA NA TRBJ2-3 TRBV13 TGTGCCAGCAGCCAAAGGACGGGAATCAAATCTGGTACGCAGTATTTT CASSQRTGIKSGTQYF
TRBD1 NA TRBJ2-7 TRBV4-1 TGCGCCAGCAGTGACAGGGGCGGCTCCTACGAGCAGTACTTC CASSDRGGSYEQYF
NA NA TRBJ1-1 TRBV7-2 TGTGCCAGCAGCTTAATCCGGGTGGAACGGGGAGCTTTCTTT CASSLIRVERGAFF
NA few TRBJ1-1 TRBV7-2 TGTGCCAGCAGCTCTTCGGGAGGGGTCCACACTGAAGCTTTCTTT CASSSSGGVHTEAFF